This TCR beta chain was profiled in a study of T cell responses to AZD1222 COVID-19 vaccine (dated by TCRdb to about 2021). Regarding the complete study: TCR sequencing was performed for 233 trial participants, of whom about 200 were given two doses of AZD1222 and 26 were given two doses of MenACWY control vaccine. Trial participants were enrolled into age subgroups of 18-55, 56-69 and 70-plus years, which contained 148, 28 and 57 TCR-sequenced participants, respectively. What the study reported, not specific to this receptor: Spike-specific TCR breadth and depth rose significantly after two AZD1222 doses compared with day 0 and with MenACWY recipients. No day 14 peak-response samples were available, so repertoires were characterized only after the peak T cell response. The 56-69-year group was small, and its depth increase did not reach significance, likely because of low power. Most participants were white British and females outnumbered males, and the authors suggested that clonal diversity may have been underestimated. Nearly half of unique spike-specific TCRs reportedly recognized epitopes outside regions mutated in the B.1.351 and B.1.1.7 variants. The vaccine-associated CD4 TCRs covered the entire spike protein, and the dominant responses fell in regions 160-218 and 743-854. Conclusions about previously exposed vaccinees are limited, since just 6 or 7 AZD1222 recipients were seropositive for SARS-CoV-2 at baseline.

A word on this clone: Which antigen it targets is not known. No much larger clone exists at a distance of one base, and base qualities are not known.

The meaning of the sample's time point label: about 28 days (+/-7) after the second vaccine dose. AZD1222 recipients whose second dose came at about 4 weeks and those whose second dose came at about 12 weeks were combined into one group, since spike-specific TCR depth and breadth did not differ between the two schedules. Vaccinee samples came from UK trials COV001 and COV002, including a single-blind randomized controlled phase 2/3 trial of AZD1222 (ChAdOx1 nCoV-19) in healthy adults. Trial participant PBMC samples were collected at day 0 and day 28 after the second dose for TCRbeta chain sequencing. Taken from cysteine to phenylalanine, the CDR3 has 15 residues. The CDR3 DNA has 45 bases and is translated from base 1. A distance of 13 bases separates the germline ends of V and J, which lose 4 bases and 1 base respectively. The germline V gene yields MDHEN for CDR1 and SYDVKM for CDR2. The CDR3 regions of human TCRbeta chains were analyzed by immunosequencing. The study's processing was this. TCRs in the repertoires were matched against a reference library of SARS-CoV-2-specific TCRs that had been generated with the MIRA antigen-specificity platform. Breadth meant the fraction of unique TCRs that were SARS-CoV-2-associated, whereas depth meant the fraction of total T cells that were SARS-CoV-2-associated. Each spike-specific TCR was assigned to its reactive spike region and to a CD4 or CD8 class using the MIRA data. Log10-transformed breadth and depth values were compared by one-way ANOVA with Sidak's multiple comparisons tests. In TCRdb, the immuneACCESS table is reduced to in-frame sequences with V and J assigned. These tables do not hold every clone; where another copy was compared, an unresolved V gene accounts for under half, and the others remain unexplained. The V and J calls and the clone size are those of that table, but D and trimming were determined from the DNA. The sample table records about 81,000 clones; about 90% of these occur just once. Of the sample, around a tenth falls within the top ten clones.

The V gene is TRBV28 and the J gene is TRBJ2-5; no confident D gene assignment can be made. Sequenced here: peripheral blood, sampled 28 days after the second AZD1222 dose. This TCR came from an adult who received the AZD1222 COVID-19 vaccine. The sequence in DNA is TGTGCCAGCAGTTGGATCTGGGGTAGCCAAGAGACCCAGTACTTC. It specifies CASSWIWGSQETQYF.